The 24 T cell receptor beta chains presented below share a single source sample, sequenced in a study of T cell clonotyping in hematopoietic cell transplantation. Profiling relied on immunoSEQ multiplex PCR, and the TCRdb table lists in-frame clones only, not all of them. The table shows fewer than 5,000 clones, with 90% occurring only once. Sequenced sample: peripheral blood mononuclear cells. These receptors came from a man between 40 and 49 years old in good health. Some clones in this sample may be carry-over from other donors' samples.

The V gene is TRBV2, the J gene TRBJ1-2; the match to TRBD1 covers 7 bases. V shed 1 base and J 4 bases; nucleotides not matched to a gene: 9. Germline values: CDR1 SNHLY, CDR2 FYNNEI. The length of the CDR3 is 16 residues. The CDR3 DNA reads as TGTGCCAGCAGTGAAGAGGGGGCCCCCGGTGGCTATGGCTACACCTTC. Its protein is CASSEEGAPGGYGYTF.

The V gene is TRBV18, the J gene TRBJ1-4; D ambiguous. The V gene lost 3 bases and the J gene lost 5 bases, with 13 bases spanning the gap. CDR1 and CDR2 (germline): KGHSH, LQKENI. The CDR3 is 15 residues long. The CDR3 DNA sequence: TGTGCCAGCTCACCGCCGGGAGGGTTAAATGAAAAACTGTTTTTT. The encoded protein is CASSPPGGLNEKLFF.

The chain links TRBV11-2 to TRBJ1-2, with TRBD1 identical over 7 bases. V was clipped by 5 bases and J by 6 bases; unmatched bases: 12. The CDR3 length is 15 residues. Germline V gene sequence: CDR1 SGHAT, CDR2 FQNNGV. The CDR3 sequence: CASSPGQARPDGYTF. The CDR3 DNA reads as TGTGCCAGCAGCCCTGGACAGGCCCGACCGGATGGCTACACCTTC.

The genes are TRBV7-8 and TRBJ2-5, with no clear D. The CDR3 sequence is 14 residues long. Germline assignment: CDR1 SGHVS and CDR2 FQNEAQ. V was pared by 1 base and J by 2 bases, with 8 bases between. CDR3 in amino acids: CASSLGTSQETQYF. The CDR3 DNA is TGTGCCAGCAGCTTAGGGACCTCTCAAGAGACCCAGTACTTC.

This chain uses TRBV28 with TRBJ1-2; D remains ambiguous. There are 11 residues in the CDR3. V was shortened by 5 bases and J by 3 bases, with 4 bases between the two germline ends. Germline-derived CDR1 and CDR2 are MDHEN and SYDVKM. The CDR3, as DNA: TGTGCCAGCAGTCAGGACTATGGCTACACCTTC. Amino acids: CASSQDYGYTF.

This chain links TRBV7-2 with TRBJ2-3; perhaps TRBD2 as D (6 bases). Germline CDR1 and CDR2: SGHTA and FQGNSA. The CDR3 covers 15 residues. Between the trimmed V and J ends, which lost 3 bases and 0 bases, there was a span of 10 bases. For the CDR3, the DNA is TGTGCCAGCAGCTTCCGCGGGACGAGCACAGATACGCAGTATTTT. Translation: CASSFRGTSTDTQYF.

The chain employs TRBV9 and TRBJ2-3; maybe TRBD2 (5 bases). The V end was cut by 3 bases, the J end by 4 bases, with 24 bases between. This CDR3 is 18 amino acids long. Germline V gene data show CDR1 as SGDLS and CDR2 as YYNGEE. This chain's CDR3 is CASSAAGVAPVGPDTQYF. The CDR3 DNA reads as TGTGCCAGCAGCGCCGCCGGGGTGGCTCCTGTGGGCCCAGATACGCAGTATTTT.

The chain links TRBV5-1 to TRBJ2-5; D call uncertain. CDR1 is SGHRS, CDR2 YFSETQ, per germline. Trimming pared 4 bases from V and 1 base from J, leaving 8 bases between. This CDR3 is built from 13 residues. CDR3 sequence reads: CASSPAPQETQYF. In nucleotides, the CDR3 is TGCGCCAGCAGCCCCGCCCCCCAAGAGACCCAGTACTTC.

In this sample, this clone turned up once. The chain is built from TRBV19 and TRBJ2-3, with D possibly matching TRBD2 (6 bases). Between the trimmed V and J ends, which lost 10 bases and 3 bases, there was a span of 17 bases. The germline gives CDR1 LNHDA, CDR2 SQIVND (reference sequence). This CDR3 contains 14 residues. CDR3 DNA sequence: TGTGCCACCTCGATTTCGGGGGAGACAGATACGCAGTATTTT. This translates into CATSISGETDTQYF.

This chain connects TRBV30 to TRBJ2-5; tentatively, D is TRBD2 (5 bases). Trimming cost V 0 bases and J 4 bases, with 9 bases left between them. CDR1 is GTSNPN, CDR2 SVGIG, per germline (reference sequence). This CDR3 spans 13 amino acids. The chain's CDR3 is CAWSVRGLETQYF. CDR3 in DNA: TGTGCCTGGAGTGTACGAGGGTTAGAGACCCAGTACTTC.

The V gene is TRBV27, the J gene TRBJ2-7, with TRBD1 matching 10 bases. Trimming took 3 bases from V and 2 from J; bases not matched to a gene: 13. The CDR3 loop spans 18 amino acids. Germline CDR1 is MNHEY and CDR2 is SMNVEV (reference sequence). Here the CDR3 reads CASSFGGGSTGGTYEQYF. The CDR3 DNA reads TGTGCCAGCAGTTTTGGGGGTGGATCGACAGGGGGCACCTACGAGCAGTACTTC.

V and J are TRBV4-3 and TRBJ2-3; D is unclear. The CDR3 is 13 amino acids. CDR1 is LGHNA, CDR2 YSLEER, per germline. The V end lost 3 bases, the J end lost 2 bases, and 6 bases lay between the germline ends. CDR3 amino acids: CASSQINTDTQYF. DNA of the CDR3: TGCGCCAGCAGCCAGATCAACACAGATACGCAGTATTTT.

CDR3 in amino acids: CASSQDGKREDVQFF. DNA of the CDR3: TGTGCCAGCAGCCAAGATGGGAAGCGGGAGGACGTACAGTTCTTC. This chain links TRBV4-2 with TRBJ2-1; 9 nucleotides line up with TRBD2. Germline CDR1 reads LGHNA; CDR2 reads YNFKEQ. The CDR3 is 15 residues long. With V trimmed by 0 bases and J by 13 bases, 10 bases remained unmatched.

This rearrangement joins TRBV6-5 to TRBJ1-1; possible D gene TRBD1, 5 bases. Germline loops: CDR1 MNHEY, CDR2 SVGAGI. V gave up 7 bases and J gave up 5 bases, with 17 bases separating them. The CDR3 contains 14 residues. The CDR3 reads CASIRGTGATEAFF. CDR3 sequence (DNA): TGTGCCAGCATCCGCGGGACCGGGGCAACTGAAGCTTTCTTT.

This rearrangement joins TRBV19 to TRBJ2-3; D not certain. V shed 6 bases and J shed 0 bases, with 4 bases lying between them. The CDR3 covers 12 residues. The germline V gene has CDR1 LNHDA and CDR2 SQIVND (reference sequence). CDR3 in DNA: TGTGCCAGTAGGCGAAGCACAGATACGCAGTATTTT. This gives the protein CASRRSTDTQYF.

The chain employs TRBV11-2 and TRBJ2-3; D is unclear. V lost 6 bases and J 8 bases, leaving 18 bases between the germline ends. CDR1 and CDR2 from the germline V gene are SGHAT and FQNNGV. This CDR3 spans 14 amino acids. CDR3 DNA sequence: TGTGCCAGCAGTCCGCCGGCCGGCTGGGGTACGCAGTATTTT. This translates into CASSPPAGWGTQYF.

The rearrangement uses TRBV2 and TRBJ1-5; unclear D gene. This CDR3 is 14 amino acids long. Germline loops: CDR1 SNHLY, CDR2 FYNNEI. V was cut by 6 bases and J by 0 bases, with 9 bases left in between. CDR3 DNA: TGTGCCAGCAGGGGTACCAATAGCAATCAGCCCCAGCATTTT. Amino acids: CASRGTNSNQPQHF.

The chain couples TRBV7-2 to TRBJ1-1; no clear D. The CDR3 spans 11 residues. Germline loops: CDR1 SGHTA, CDR2 FQGNSA. The V gene lost 5 bases and the J gene lost 2 bases, with 3 bases spanning the gap. Written as DNA, the CDR3 is TGTGCCAGCAGCCTAAACACTGAAGCTTTCTTT. This codes for CASSLNTEAFF.

The V and J genes are TRBV19 and TRBJ2-3, with 7 nucleotides matching TRBD1. CDR1 and CDR2 (germline): LNHDA, SQIVND (reference sequence). This CDR3 region has 15 residues. With V trimmed by 5 bases and J by 0 bases, 5 bases remained unmatched. For the CDR3, the DNA is TGTGCCAGTAGTTTGACAGGGACCAGCACAGATACGCAGTATTTT. Encoded protein: CASSLTGTSTDTQYF.

This chain links TRBV5-6 with TRBJ1-4; TRBD1 matches at 8 bases. J gave up 0 bases and V 5 bases, and 3 bases lay outside the gene matches. Germline V gene data show CDR1 as SGHDT and CDR2 as YYEEEE. CDR3 length: 15 residues. CDR3 sequence: CASRPTGATNEKLFF. CDR3 nucleotides: TGTGCCAGCAGACCGACAGGGGCAACTAATGAAAAACTGTTTTTT.

V gene TRBV7-2 combines with J gene TRBJ1-2; D perhaps matches TRBD1 (6 bases). With 1 base removed from V and 7 bases from J, the gap between germline ends came to 13 bases. The CDR3 is 14 residues long. Germline CDR1 is SGHTA and CDR2 is FQGNSA. CDR3 in DNA: TGTGCCAGCAGCTTAGGGACAGCTCGGGGTGGCTACACCTTC. It codes for CASSLGTARGGYTF.

The chain joins TRBV6-6 to TRBJ1-1, with no clear D. V lost 3 bases and J lost 7, with 9 bases in between. Germline V CDR1 and CDR2: MNHNY, SVGAGI (reference sequence). This CDR3 region has 12 residues. The CDR3 is CASSYGFSEAFF. DNA of the CDR3: TGTGCCAGCAGTTATGGGTTCAGTGAAGCTTTCTTT.

CDR3 region: CASSLTGGGPEDTQYF. CDR3 nucleotides: TGTGCCAGCAGCTTAACAGGGGGGGGCCCCGAAGATACGCAGTATTTT. The chain links TRBV7-3 to TRBJ2-3, with D tentatively TRBD2 (7 bases). The CDR3 has 16 residues. The V gene's germline CDR1 is SGHTA and CDR2 FQGTGA. The V end lost 0 bases, the J end lost 5 bases, and 15 bases lay between the germline ends. The complete variable domain, with remaining parts taken from reference TRBV7-3 and TRBJ2-3, reads GAGVSQTPSNKVTEKGKYVELRCDPISGHTALYWYRQSLGQGPEFLIYFQGTGAADDSGLPNDRFFAVRPEGSVSTLKIQRTERGDSAVYLCASSLTGGGPEDTQYFGPGTRLTVL.

The chain is built from TRBV12-2 and TRBJ1-4. TRBV12-2 is listed as a pseudogene. The CDR3 is 14 residues long. CDR3 sequence: CASRLAAPSEKLFF. For the CDR3, the DNA is TGTGCAAGTCGCTTAGCAGCACCGTCTGAAAAACTGTTTTTT.